The 18 T cell receptor beta chains given below trace back to one sample, sequenced in a study of CD8+CD57+ T cells in acquired aplastic anemia. Genomic DNA served as template for TCR beta VDJ and CDR3 profiling. MiXCR, applied by TCRdb to the reads, yields one record per CDR3 protein. The table records roughly 58,000 distinct CDR3 sequences, over 45% of them present only once. Material: sorted CD4+, CD8+, or CD8+CD57+ T cells (not recorded which) from PBMCs. The origin of the receptors is a human donor in good health, serving as a control.

This clonotype is labeled as medium-sized (0.01 to 0.1%). The J gene is TRBJ2-7, the V gene TRBV29-1; 10 positions match TRBD1. The germline gives CDR1 SQVTM, CDR2 ANQGSEA. The CDR3 is made up of 12 amino acids. The V and J ends lost 4 bases and 3 bases, in that order; junction bases with no gene match: 0. This CDR3 reads CSVGDRGYEQYF. The CDR3 coding sequence is TGCAGCGTTGGGGACAGGGGCTACGAGCAGTACTTC.

The rearrangement links TRBV19 to TRBJ1-4; D gene ambiguous. Germline lookup yields CDR1 LNHDA and CDR2 SQIVND (reference sequence). The CDR3 is made up of 11 amino acids. Trimming took 1 base from V and 7 from J, leaving 1 base between them. The CDR3 DNA reads TGTGCCAGTAGTATAGGTGAAAAACTGTTTTTT. Translating it yields CASSIGEKLFF.

The rearrangement links TRBV7-9 to TRBJ2-7, with 10 bases identical to TRBD1. This CDR3 has 15 amino acids. Germline CDR1 reads SEHNR; CDR2 reads FQNEAQ (reference sequence). As DNA, the CDR3 is TGTGTCAGCAGCCAGCCCGGGACAGGGGCCTACGAGCAGTACGTC. Protein sequence: CVSSQPGTGAYEQYV.

This clonotype was found many times. V gene TRBV28 combines with J gene TRBJ2-3; weak D call: TRBD2 (5 bases). This CDR3 region has 13 residues. Germline CDR1 is MDHEN and CDR2 is SYDVKM. Trimming pared 5 bases from V and 9 bases from J, leaving 15 bases between. The CDR3 DNA reads as TGTGCCAGCAGTGGAACGCTAGCCGACACGCAGTATTTT. Translated: CASSGTLADTQYF.

The chain is built from TRBV15 and TRBJ2-1; TRBD1 matches 9 bases. The CDR3 length is 15 residues. The germline V gene has CDR1 LNHNV and CDR2 YYDKDF (reference sequence). The V segment lost 2 bases and the J segment 6 bases; nucleotides outside the gene matches: 5. The CDR3 reads CATSRRTGVINEQFF. CDR3 nucleotides: TGTGCCACCAGCAGAAGGACAGGGGTAATCAATGAGCAGTTCTTC.

At least ten counts were recorded for this clonotype. This chain connects TRBV12-3 or TRBV12-4 to TRBJ1-1; D ambiguous. Trimming stripped 7 bases from V and 1 base from J, with 10 bases between. CDR3 length equals 13 residues. CDR3 DNA: TGTGCCAGCAACCTACAACAGAACACTGAAGCTTTCTTT. Translated: CASNLQQNTEAFF.

This sequence joins TRBV29-1 and TRBJ2-7, with D possibly TRBD2 on 6 matching bases. The germline V gene encodes CDR1 SQVTM and CDR2 ANQGSEA. The V and J ends lost 5 bases and 3 bases respectively, with 14 bases between them. The CDR3 is 13 amino acids. CDR3: CSVLGGIIYEQYF. The CDR3 DNA is TGCAGCGTTCTCGGGGGTATCATCTACGAGCAGTACTTC.

The chain carries TRBV19 and TRBJ1-2, with D possibly matching TRBD1 (5 bases). Between the trimmed V and J ends, which lost 4 bases and 4 bases, there was a span of 16 bases. Per the germline V gene, CDR1 is LNHDA and CDR2 is SQIVND (reference sequence). The CDR3 is 15 residues long. The CDR3 coding sequence is TGTGCCAGTAGTACAGGTCAAGGGGCTGGCTATGGCTACACCTTC. It codes for CASSTGQGAGYGYTF.

V usage is TRBV29-1 and J usage is TRBJ1-4, with D tentatively TRBD1 (5 bases). Germline CDR1 and CDR2: SQVTM and ANQGSEA. The ends were cut back, 7 bases at V and 7 bases at J, with 19 bases in the middle. The CDR3 contains 14 residues. This CDR3 is CSASGGDPSEKLFF. The DNA of the CDR3 is TGCAGCGCTTCGGGGGGGGACCCGAGTGAAAAACTGTTTTTT.

This clonotype appeared a few times. The rearrangement uses TRBV2 and TRBJ2-2; D remains ambiguous. Germline assignment: CDR1 SNHLY and CDR2 FYNNEI. This CDR3 is built from 14 residues. The V and J ends lost 1 base and 3 bases respectively, with 6 bases between them. CDR3 nucleotide sequence: TGTGCCAGCAGTGAAGAAGGATACACCGGGGAGCTGTTTTTT. The encoded protein is CASSEEGYTGELFF.

This clonotype appeared a few times. The chain has TRBV20-1 and TRBJ2-7, with D perhaps matching TRBD2 (6 bases). The CDR3 sequence is 15 residues long. Germline values: CDR1 DFQATT, CDR2 SNEGSKA (reference sequence). Between the trimmed V and J ends, which lost 5 bases and 1 base, there was a span of 18 bases. CDR3 loop: CSARGLRYGSYEQYF. The CDR3 coding sequence is TGCAGTGCTCGGGGACTCCGATACGGTTCCTACGAGCAGTACTTC.

The J gene is TRBJ1-2, the V gene TRBV5-1; D gene uncertain. Germline V gives CDR1 SGHRS, CDR2 YFSETQ. Trimming took 3 bases from V and 6 from J, leaving 12 bases between them. This CDR3 spans 13 amino acids. CDR3 sequence: CASSWKGGDGYTF. The DNA for the CDR3 is TGCGCCAGCAGCTGGAAGGGTGGTGATGGCTACACCTTC. The full variable domain, rest sourced from reference TRBV5-1 and TRBJ1-2, is KAGVTQTPRYLIKTRGQQVTLSCSPISGHRSVSWYQQTPGQGLQFLFEYFSETQRNKGNFPGRFSGRQFSNSRSEMNVSTLELGDSALYLCASSWKGGDGYTFGSGTRLTVV.

This clonotype was counted ten times or more. The V gene is TRBV5-1, the J gene TRBJ2-1; weak D call: TRBD2 (6 bases). The CDR3 totals 15 residues. The germline V gene encodes CDR1 SGHRS and CDR2 YFSETQ. V was pared by 3 bases and J by 3 bases, with 13 bases between. CDR3 sequence reads: CASSSGDSNYNEQFF. The CDR3 coding sequence is TGCGCCAGCAGCTCGGGGGACTCCAACTACAATGAGCAGTTCTTC.

The chain employs TRBV7-2 and TRBJ1-5; D unclear. This CDR3 contains 13 residues. Germline V gene sequence: CDR1 SGHTA, CDR2 FQGNSA. V shed 6 bases and J shed 1 base, with 7 bases lying between them. The CDR3 nucleotides read TGTGCCAGCAGTCTCGCCAGCAATCAGCCCCAGCATTTT. Residues: CASSLASNQPQHF. Filled out from reference TRBV7-2 and TRBJ1-5, the complete variable domain reads GAGVSQSPSNKVTEKGKDVELRCDPISGHTALYWYRQSLGQGLEFLIYFQGNSAPDKSGLPSDRFSAERTGGSVSTLTIQRTQQEDSAVYLCASSLASNQPQHFGDGTRLSIL.

In the case of this clonotype: Mismatch with germline at one junction end may stem from a read error. The chain combines TRBV10-2 with TRBJ2-7, with TRBD2 as a possible D gene (7 bases). The germline V gene has CDR1 WSHSY and CDR2 SAAADI. The length of the CDR3 is 11 residues. The CDR3 sequence is CASSGGAGADF. Here the CDR3 DNA reads TGCGCCAGCAGTGGGGGCGCGGGGGCCGACTTC.

Relative to its sample, this clonotype is medium-sized. The chain combines TRBV19 with TRBJ1-5, with unresolved D. The CDR3 runs 15 residues. Between the trimmed V and J ends, which lost 8 bases and 1 base, there was a span of 15 bases. In germline, CDR1 is LNHDA, CDR2 SQIVND (reference sequence). CDR3 coding DNA: TGTGCCAGTGACCGGCAGACGCAGAGCAATCAGCCCCAGCATTTT. It is translated as CASDRQTQSNQPQHF.

This clonotype was counted many times. V and J are TRBV19 and TRBJ2-1; perhaps D is TRBD1 or TRBD2 (5 bases each). V lost 6 bases and J 5 bases, leaving 20 bases between the germline ends. The CDR3 extends over 16 amino acids. CDR1 and CDR2 (germline): LNHDA, SQIVND (reference sequence). In DNA form, the CDR3 reads TGTGCCAGTAGCCCCCCGTGGGGGACGGCTCACAATGAGCAGTTCTTC. The encoded protein is CASSPPWGTAHNEQFF.

Ten or more counts support this clonotype. The V call is TRBV19, the J call TRBJ2-5; 11 bases match TRBD2. The CDR3 runs to 16 residues. The ends lost 3 bases at V and 4 bases at J; junction bases unmatched: 7. Looked up from germline, CDR1 is LNHDA and CDR2 is SQIVND (reference sequence). The CDR3 nucleotides read TGTGCCAGTAGTATCGCGGGGCTAGCGGGGGGAGAGACCCAGTACTTC. Encoded protein: CASSIAGLAGGETQYF.